Included here is one T cell receptor (beta chain) sequence, with context. The table came from immunoSEQ multiplex PCR; TCRdb's copy has only in-frame clones and leaves some out. The table has about 130,000 clones, more than 85% seen once. This sample was included in a study of T cell responses to AZD1222 COVID-19 vaccine. This CDR3 has 12 residues. V lost 2 bases and J lost 8, with 9 bases in between. Germline CDR1 and CDR2: SGHAT and FQDESV (reference sequence). The rearrangement uses TRBV11-1 and TRBJ1-2; a weak D match, TRBD1 (5 bases). This TCR derives from an adult in good health. The material was peripheral blood, obtained on day 0 of AZD1222 vaccination. As DNA, the CDR3 is TGTGCCAGCAGCTTAACCGGGGGAGGCTACACCTTC. It encodes CASSLTGGGYTF.